The 23 T cell receptor beta chains listed next were all sequenced from one sample in a study of blood T cell repertoires in COVID-19. Assay used: immunoSEQ multiplex PCR; TCRdb lists only in-frame clones, some missing. The data show 150,000 to 200,000 clones, 86% seen once. What was sequenced was peripheral blood. The receptors here all came from a woman in her twenties or thirties with active or convalescent COVID-19.

The rearrangement joins TRBV10-1 to TRBJ1-1; TRBD1 agrees at 7 bases. This CDR3 is 16 amino acids long. With 4 bases clipped from V and 4 bases from J, the junction kept 12 bases outside the gene matches. Germline V gene sequence: CDR1 WNHNN, CDR2 SYGVQD (reference sequence). CDR3 loop: CASSASGTDAVTEAFF. DNA of the CDR3: TGCGCCAGCAGTGCATCCGGGACAGACGCTGTCACTGAAGCTTTCTTT.

The chain joins TRBV9 to TRBJ1-2, with 10 bases that match TRBD1. Germline V gene data show CDR1 as SGDLS and CDR2 as YYNGEE. The V segment lost 5 bases and the J segment 3 bases; nucleotides outside the gene matches: 7. The CDR3 spans 15 residues. The CDR3 is CASRADRGRDYGYTF. CDR3 nucleotides: TGTGCCAGCAGGGCCGACAGGGGGCGAGACTATGGCTACACCTTC. Looking up the rest from reference TRBV9 and TRBJ1-2 gives the full variable domain: DSGVTQTPKHLITATGQRVTLRCSPRSGDLSVYWYQQSLDQGLQFLIQYYNGEERAKGNILERFSAQQFPDLHSELNLSSLELGDSALYFCASRADRGRDYGYTFGSGTRLTVV.

The J gene is TRBJ2-7, the V gene TRBV11-2, with TRBD2 matching over 13 bases. Per the germline V gene, CDR1 is SGHAT and CDR2 is FQNNGV. This CDR3 region has 16 residues. V was clipped by 5 bases and J by 3 bases; unmatched bases: 7. The CDR3, as DNA: TGTGCCAGCAGCCCCTCGGGACTAGCGGGGATCTACGAGCAGTACTTC. It encodes CASSPSGLAGIYEQYF. Based on the CDR3 plus reference TRBV11-2 and TRBJ2-7, the full variable domain is EAGVAQSPRYKIIEKRQSVAFWCNPISGHATLYWYQQILGQGPKLLIQFQNNGVVDDSQLPKDRFSAERLKGVDSTLKIQPAKLEDSAVYLCASSPSGLAGIYEQYFGPGTRLTVT.

V gene TRBV11-3 combines with J gene TRBJ2-3; possible D gene TRBD1, 6 bases. The germline V and J ends were trimmed by 5 bases and 2 bases, with 14 bases remaining between them. Germline V gene sequence: CDR1 SGHNT, CDR2 YENEEA. This CDR3 is 15 amino acids long. This CDR3 is CASSRAGADTDTQYF. The CDR3 coding sequence is TGTGCCAGCAGCCGGGCAGGGGCGGACACAGATACGCAGTATTTT.

The rearrangement joins TRBV21-1 to TRBJ1-2. TRBV21-1 is given as a pseudogene. The CDR3 has 18 residues. The CDR3 here is CASSNPAGRIWRNYGYTF. CDR3 in DNA: TGTGCCAGCAGCAATCCTGCAGGGAGGATTTGGCGGAACTATGGCTACACCTTC.

This chain uses TRBV11-3 with TRBJ1-2; 9 nucleotides match TRBD1. Per the germline V gene, CDR1 is SGHNT and CDR2 is YENEEA. V lost 4 bases to trimming and J lost 8 bases; unmatched junction nucleotides: 8. CDR3 size: 14 residues. CDR3 region: CASSSSTGGLGYTF. In DNA, the CDR3 is TGTGCCAGCAGCTCTTCCACAGGGGGCTTAGGCTACACCTTC.

V and J are TRBV19 and TRBJ2-1; 9 bases match TRBD2. The CDR3 spans 15 residues. The germline V gene encodes CDR1 LNHDA and CDR2 SQIVND (reference sequence). J lost 4 bases, V lost 5 bases, and 6 bases had no gene match. The CDR3 is CASSLKREVYNEQFF. As DNA, the CDR3 is TGTGCCAGTAGTCTAAAGCGGGAGGTGTACAATGAGCAGTTCTTC.

The CDR3 spells CASKMGTATYEQYF. CDR3 bases: TGTGCCAGCAAGATGGGGACTGCGACCTACGAGCAGTACTTC. This sequence joins TRBV6-5 and TRBJ2-7; D might be TRBD2 (6 bases). The CDR3 is 14 residues long. CDR1 MNHEY and CDR2 SVGAGI come from the germline V gene. Trimming pared 7 bases from V and 2 bases from J, leaving 15 bases between.

This chain links TRBV19 with TRBJ1-4, with 8 bases aligning to TRBD1. Germline V gene data show CDR1 as LNHDA and CDR2 as SQIVND (reference sequence). The CDR3 contains 14 residues. The junction had 11 bases not matched to a gene; V was cut back by 6 bases and J by 11 bases. As DNA, the CDR3 is TGTGCCAGTAGGGCCCCGGGACAGGAGTCCAAACTGTTTTTT. Its translation: CASRAPGQESKLFF.

The chain combines TRBV5-1 with TRBJ2-5; TRBD2 aligns across 15 bases. Trimming at V came to 4 bases and at J to 1 base, leaving 8 bases not matched to a gene. The germline CDR1 and CDR2 sequences are SGHRS and YFSETQ. There are 18 residues in the CDR3. The CDR3 DNA sequence: TGCGCCAGCAGCGCCCGGACTAGCGGGGGGGACCTCCAAGAGACCCAGTACTTC. Its translation is CASSARTSGGDLQETQYF.

This clone has just one count. The V gene is TRBV9, the J gene TRBJ2-1, with 8 bases fitting TRBD1. CDR3 length: 12 residues. The V segment lost 3 bases and the J segment 8 bases; nucleotides outside the gene matches: 1. CDR1 SGDLS and CDR2 YYNGEE come from the germline V gene. Written as DNA, the CDR3 is TGTGCCAGCAGCGGGACAGGGTATGAGCAGTTCTTC. It is translated as CASSGTGYEQFF.

The chain couples TRBV7-6 to TRBJ2-3, with D perhaps TRBD2 (5 bases). This CDR3 is built from 17 residues. Trimming took 2 bases from V and 4 from J, leaving 19 bases between them. In germline, CDR1 is SGHVS, CDR2 FNYEAQ. This CDR3 reads CASSLWSPQVRADTQYF. The CDR3 bases are TGTGCCAGCAGCTTATGGAGTCCACAAGTGCGGGCAGATACGCAGTATTTT.

The chain carries TRBV10-3 and TRBJ2-3; a possible D gene is TRBD2 (6 bases). Germline V gives CDR1 ENHRY, CDR2 SYGVKD. The CDR3 has 15 amino acids. V lost 6 bases and J 2 bases, leaving 15 bases between the germline ends. The CDR3 DNA sequence: TGTGCCATCAGGAATTCGGGAGATTTCACAGATACGCAGTATTTT. This translates into CAIRNSGDFTDTQYF.

The CDR3 loop is CASSQERDRSYEQYF. CDR3 in DNA: TGCGCCAGCAGCCAAGAACGGGACAGATCCTACGAGCAGTACTTC. J is TRBJ2-7 and V is TRBV4-1; TRBD1 matches 7 bases. CDR1 is MGHRA, CDR2 YSYEKL, per germline. The CDR3 contains 15 residues. J lost 1 base, V lost 0 bases, and 3 bases had no gene match.

V and J are TRBV5-4 and TRBJ2-5; a weak D match, TRBD1 (6 bases). The V end was cut by 4 bases, the J end by 3 bases, with 16 bases between. Looked up from germline, CDR1 is SGHNT and CDR2 is YYREEE (reference sequence). This CDR3 has 15 amino acids. The CDR3, as DNA: TGTGCCAGCAGCCCAAATGGGGGCGCGAAAGAGACCCAGTACTTC. Its translation: CASSPNGGAKETQYF. The full variable domain, with the rest looked up from reference TRBV5-4 and TRBJ2-5, is ETGVTQSPTHLIKTRGQQVTLRCSSQSGHNTVSWYQQALGQGPQFIFQYYREEENGRGNFPPRFSGLQFPNYSSELNVNALELDDSALYLCASSPNGGAKETQYFGPGTRLLVL.

The chain has TRBV7-9 and TRBJ2-7; 8 bases are shared with TRBD1. The germline gives CDR1 SEHNR, CDR2 FQNEAQ (reference sequence). This CDR3 spans 13 amino acids. The V segment lost 3 bases and the J segment 10 bases; nucleotides outside the gene matches: 8. CDR3 region: CASSLGIGQGQYF. CDR3 sequence (DNA): TGTGCCAGCAGCTTGGGAATTGGACAGGGTCAGTACTTC.

The V call is TRBV6-6, the J call TRBJ1-1; D is uncertain. V lost 4 bases to trimming and J lost 2 bases, with 5 bases between them. From germline, CDR1 is MNHNY and CDR2 SVGAGI (reference sequence). CDR3 length equals 12 residues. CDR3 nucleotides: TGTGCCAGCAGTTTAAAAAACACTGAAGCTTTCTTT. Protein sequence: CASSLKNTEAFF.

This clone was recorded at least ten times. The V gene is TRBV24-1, the J gene TRBJ1-2; D ambiguous. CDR1 and CDR2 (germline): KGHDR, SFDVKD. The CDR3 runs 14 residues. The V gene lost 2 bases and the J gene lost 0 bases, with 6 bases spanning the gap. CDR3 sequence (DNA): TGTGCCACCAGTGATTGGCAGACTAACTATGGCTACACCTTC. Amino acids: CATSDWQTNYGYTF.

In its sample, this clone was seen once. The genes are TRBV7-9 and TRBJ2-3; 15 bases are a match to TRBD2. Germline CDR1 is SEHNR and CDR2 is FQNEAQ (reference sequence). This CDR3 contains 18 residues. The V and J ends lost 2 bases and 1 base, in that order; junction bases with no gene match: 4. CDR3 residues: CASSLPGLAGGRTDTQYF. The DNA of the CDR3 is TGTGCCAGCAGCTTACCCGGACTAGCGGGGGGGCGCACAGATACGCAGTATTTT. The full variable domain, its missing parts supplied by reference TRBV7-9 and TRBJ2-3, is DTGVSQNPRHKITKRGQNVTFRCDPISEHNRLYWYRQTLGQGPEFLTYFQNEAQLEKSRLLSDRFSAERPKGSFSTLEIQRTEQGDSAMYLCASSLPGLAGGRTDTQYFGPGTRLTVL.

This clone was observed many times. The chain employs TRBV3-1 (or the pseudogene TRBV3-2) and TRBJ2-3; the match to TRBD2 covers 11 bases. This CDR3 spans 15 amino acids. V was clipped by 1 base and J by 9 bases; unmatched bases: 6. CDR1 and CDR2 from the germline V gene are LGHDT and YNNKEL (reference sequence). Here the CDR3 DNA reads TGTGCCAGCAGCCAAGGTAGCGGGGGGGCCGAAACGCAGTATTTT. Amino acid sequence: CASSQGSGGAETQYF.

The genes are TRBV13 and TRBJ2-2; no definite D call. CDR3 length: 14 amino acids. Germline V gene data show CDR1 as PRHDT and CDR2 as FYEKMQ (reference sequence). The ends were cut back, 2 bases at V and 8 bases at J, with 12 bases in the middle. The CDR3 here is CASSLSPQKGELFF. CDR3 bases: TGTGCCAGCAGCTTATCCCCTCAGAAGGGGGAGCTGTTTTTT. Drawing the rest from reference TRBV13 and TRBJ2-2, the complete variable domain is AAGVIQSPRHLIKEKRETATLKCYPIPRHDTVYWYQQGPGQDPQFLISFYEKMQSDKGSIPDRFSAQQFSDYHSELNMSSLELGDSALYFCASSLSPQKGELFFGEGSRLTVL.

This sequence joins TRBV28 and TRBJ1-5; TRBD1 agrees at 9 bases. The CDR3 extends over 14 amino acids. CDR1 and CDR2 (germline): MDHEN, SYDVKM. V lost 6 bases to trimming and J lost 10 bases; unmatched junction nucleotides: 10. The CDR3 spells CASRDRQGVRPQHF. Written as DNA, the CDR3 is TGTGCCAGCAGGGACCGACAGGGGGTGCGTCCCCAGCATTTT.

V gene TRBV5-6 combines with J gene TRBJ1-6; no clear D. The CDR3 sequence is 14 residues long. CDR1 is SGHDT and CDR2 is YYEEEE in the germline V gene. The ends were cut back, 0 bases at V and 4 bases at J, with 5 bases in the middle. CDR3 protein: CASSLGLYNSPLHF. The CDR3 nucleotides are TGTGCCAGCAGCTTGGGACTGTATAATTCACCCCTCCACTTT.